One T cell receptor beta chain is described in this entry. Its antigen is not identified. This record belongs to a study of cytomegalovirus exposure and HLA in healthy donors. From germline, CDR1 is SGHTA and CDR2 FQGNSA. Losses at the gene ends were 5 bases for V and 7 bases for J; bases not matched to a gene: 11. The CDR3 runs 16 residues. Researchers ran the PCR with 60 Vbeta and 13 Jbeta primers. The table came from immunoSEQ multiplex PCR; TCRdb's copy has only in-frame clones and leaves some out. This table holds around 130,000 clones, 84% found once. Study-wide results and caveats: Highly shared variants forming one cluster were likely a sequencing artifact.

The clonotype was recovered from a woman aged 18-29 years in good health and CMV-seropositive. Input material: PBMCs. This chain connects TRBV7-2 to TRBJ2-5; 12 positions match TRBD2. Here the CDR3 reads CASSAMTSGGFGTQYF. The DNA of the CDR3 is TGTGCCAGCAGCGCCATGACTAGCGGGGGATTTGGGACCCAGTACTTC.